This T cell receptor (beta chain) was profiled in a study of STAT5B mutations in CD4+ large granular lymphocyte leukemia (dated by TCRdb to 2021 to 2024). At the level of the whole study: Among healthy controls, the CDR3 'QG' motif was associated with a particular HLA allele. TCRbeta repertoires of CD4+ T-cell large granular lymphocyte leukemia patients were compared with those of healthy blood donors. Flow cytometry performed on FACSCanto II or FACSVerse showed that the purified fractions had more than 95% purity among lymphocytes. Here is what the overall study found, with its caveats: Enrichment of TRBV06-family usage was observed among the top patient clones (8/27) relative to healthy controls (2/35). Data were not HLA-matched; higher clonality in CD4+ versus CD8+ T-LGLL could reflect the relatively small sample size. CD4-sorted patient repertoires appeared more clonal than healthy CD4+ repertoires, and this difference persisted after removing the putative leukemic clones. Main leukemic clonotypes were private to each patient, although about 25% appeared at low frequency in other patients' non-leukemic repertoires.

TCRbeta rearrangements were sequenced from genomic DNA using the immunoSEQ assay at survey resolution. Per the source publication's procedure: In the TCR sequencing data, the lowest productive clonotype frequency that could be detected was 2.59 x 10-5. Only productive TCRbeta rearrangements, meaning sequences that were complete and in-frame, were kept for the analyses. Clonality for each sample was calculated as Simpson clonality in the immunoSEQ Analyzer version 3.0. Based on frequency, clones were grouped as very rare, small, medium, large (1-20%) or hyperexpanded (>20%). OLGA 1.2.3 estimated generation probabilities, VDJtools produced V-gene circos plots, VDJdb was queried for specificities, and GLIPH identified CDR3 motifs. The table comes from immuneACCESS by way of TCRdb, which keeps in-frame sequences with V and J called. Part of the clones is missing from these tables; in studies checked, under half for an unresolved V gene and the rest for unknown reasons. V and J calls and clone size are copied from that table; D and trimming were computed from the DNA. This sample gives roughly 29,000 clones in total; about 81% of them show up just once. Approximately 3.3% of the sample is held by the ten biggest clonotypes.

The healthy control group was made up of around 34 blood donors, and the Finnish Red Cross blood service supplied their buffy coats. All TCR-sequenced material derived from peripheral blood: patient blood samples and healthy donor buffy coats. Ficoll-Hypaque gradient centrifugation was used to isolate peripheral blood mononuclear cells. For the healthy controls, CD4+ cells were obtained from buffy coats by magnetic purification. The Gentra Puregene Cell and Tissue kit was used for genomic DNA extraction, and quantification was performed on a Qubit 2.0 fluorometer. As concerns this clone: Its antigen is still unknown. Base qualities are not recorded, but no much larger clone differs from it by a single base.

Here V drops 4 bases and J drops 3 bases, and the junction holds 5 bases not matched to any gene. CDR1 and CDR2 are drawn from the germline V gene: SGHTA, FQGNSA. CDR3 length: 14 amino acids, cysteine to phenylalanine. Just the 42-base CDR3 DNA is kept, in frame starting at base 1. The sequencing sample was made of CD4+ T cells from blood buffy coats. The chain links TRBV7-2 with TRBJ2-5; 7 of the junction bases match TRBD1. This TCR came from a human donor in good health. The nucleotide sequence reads TGTGCCAGCAGCTCCACAGGGGAGAAAGAGACCCAGTACTTC. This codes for CASSSTGEKETQYF.